Listed below are T cell receptor beta chains from one sample, sequenced in a study of T cell changes during pregnancy in multiple sclerosis. Clones were sequenced by immunoSEQ multiplex PCR, and TCRdb holds only the in-frame ones, with some missing. Counted here are about 79,000 clones, 75% to 95% occurring once; the ten biggest clones make up more than 0.45%. The starting material was CD4+ T cells from peripheral blood mononuclear cells, obtained in the second trimester of pregnancy. The source is a female donor with multiple sclerosis, enrolled in a pregnancy study. Both conserved end residues are trimmed from each CDR3.

>TRBV30|TRBJ1-1
AWRTRGAEAF
>TRBV27|TRBJ2-1
ASSPTPRANNEQF
>TRBV10-3|TRBJ2-7
AISGGPAGGTYEQY
>TRBV5-6|TRBJ1-1
ASSYKTGQGSVAF
>TRBV28|TRBJ2-5
ASSPEGGYQETQY
>TRBV5-6|TRBJ2-1
ASSLVPGSSYNEQF
>TRBV11-2|TRBJ2-7
ASSTDRGKEQY
>TRBV27|TRBJ1-5
ASSLSWASNQPQH
>TRBV13|TRBJ1-1
ASSFPGFNTEAF
>TRBV5-1|TRBJ1-6
ASSLGQSPLH
>TRBV29-1|TRBJ2-3
SVEVGGGDTQY
>TRBV6-6|TRBJ1-2
ASSQSGGAGGYT
>TRBV11-3|TRBJ2-7
ASSLGGRVGEQY
>TRBV9|TRBJ2-3
ASSEGAQDTQY
>TRBV2|TRBJ2-7
ASSFKAGSSEQY
>TRBV2|TRBJ2-4
ASRRRDSKNIQY
>TRBV5-4|TRBJ2-7
ASSGQGSYEQY
>TRBV12-5|TRBJ1-1
ASGPVGTGNTEAF
>TRBV2|TRBJ1-2
ASSVVQDGGYT
>TRBV10-3|TRBJ1-1
AIRKTGMNTEAF
>TRBV30|TRBJ1-3
AWERDSDGNTIY
>TRBV28|TRBJ2-7
ASRIGTSRYEQY
>TRBV2|TRBJ2-2
ARTTGGNTGELF
>TRBV11-2|TRBJ1-6
ASSPTGGENSPLH
>TRBV6-6|TRBJ2-1
ASSSESGRHNNEQF
>TRBV7-6|TRBJ2-3
ASSSQNGVSTDTQY
>TRBV5-1|TRBJ1-6
ASSLPTGGNSPLH
>TRBV6-5|TRBJ1-3
ASSFRQGSSGNTIY
>TRBV7-9|TRBJ2-7
ASSPLTSRTYEQY
>TRBV19|TRBJ2-2
ASSPRDFTGELF
>TRBV6-1|TRBJ2-6
ASTQGSGANVLT
>TRBV5-6|TRBJ1-1
ASSLVRSGIMNTEAF
>TRBV7-9|TRBJ1-2
ASSLSGGNYGYT
>TRBV19|TRBJ2-7
ASSRPGTGKTEQY
>TRBV15|TRBJ1-4
ATSTRQGNEKLF
>TRBV19|TRBJ1-2
ATSEGMNYGYT
>TRBV18|TRBJ1-6
ASSAQGADSPLH
>TRBV7-6|TRBJ2-3
ASSLTAGGLEGVRDTQY
>TRBV10-3|TRBJ1-1
AITADSNTEAF
>TRBV13|TRBJ1-1
ASSRVGGATEAF
>TRBV7-2|TRBJ2-1
ASSPRVKYNEQF
>TRBV5-6|TRBJ1-6
ASSLRIGTGTYNSPLH
>TRBV7-9|TRBJ2-3
ASSPGTGGTSGADTQY
>TRBV6-5|TRBJ2-7
ATAGKSSSYEQY
>TRBV2|TRBJ2-7
ASSEDTGVISSYEQY
>TRBV5-3|TRBJ2-1
ARSRTIYNEQF
>TRBV9|TRBJ2-3
ASSTGGTSGVDTQY
>TRBV19|TRBJ2-3
ASSITPGGRDTQY
>TRBV29-1|TRBJ1-2
SVDKFWGTEYT
>TRBV2|TRBJ1-6
ASSDGTGFSPLH
>TRBV10-3|TRBJ2-3
AISVSADTQY
>TRBV9|TRBJ1-1
ASSVEGDTEAF
>TRBV10-3|TRBJ1-4
ATSRQDEKLF
>TRBV28|TRBJ2-1
ASSLGVRGNEQF
>TRBV19|TRBJ2-7
ASSMRDTRTYEQY